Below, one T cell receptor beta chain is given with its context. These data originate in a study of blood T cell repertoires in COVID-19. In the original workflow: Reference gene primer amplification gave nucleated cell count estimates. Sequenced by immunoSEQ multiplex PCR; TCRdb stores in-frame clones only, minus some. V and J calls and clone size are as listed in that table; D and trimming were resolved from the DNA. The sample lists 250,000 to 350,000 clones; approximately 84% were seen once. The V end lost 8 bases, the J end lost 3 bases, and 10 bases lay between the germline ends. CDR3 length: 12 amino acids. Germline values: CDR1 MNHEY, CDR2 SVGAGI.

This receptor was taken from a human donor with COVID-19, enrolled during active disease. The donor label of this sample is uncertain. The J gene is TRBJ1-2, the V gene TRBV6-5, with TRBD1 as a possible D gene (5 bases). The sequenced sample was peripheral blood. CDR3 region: CASRDFYYGYTF. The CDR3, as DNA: TGTGCCAGCCGGGACTTCTACTATGGCTACACCTTC.